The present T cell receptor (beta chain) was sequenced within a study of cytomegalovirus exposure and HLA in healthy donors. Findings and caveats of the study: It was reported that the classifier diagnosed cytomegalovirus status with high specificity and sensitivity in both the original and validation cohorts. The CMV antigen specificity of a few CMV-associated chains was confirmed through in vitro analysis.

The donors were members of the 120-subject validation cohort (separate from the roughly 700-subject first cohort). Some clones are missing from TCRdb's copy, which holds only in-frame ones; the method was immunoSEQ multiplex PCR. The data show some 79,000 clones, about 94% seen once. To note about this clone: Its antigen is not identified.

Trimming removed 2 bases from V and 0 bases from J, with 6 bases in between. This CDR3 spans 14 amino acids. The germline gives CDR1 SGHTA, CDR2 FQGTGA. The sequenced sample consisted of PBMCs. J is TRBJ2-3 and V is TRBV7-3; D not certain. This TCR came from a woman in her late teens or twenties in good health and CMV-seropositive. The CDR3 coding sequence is TGTGCCAGCAGCTTAGGGCCAAGCACAGATACGCAGTATTTT. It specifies CASSLGPSTDTQYF.